These T cell receptor beta chains were read from a single sample in a study of blood T cell repertoires in COVID-19. TCRdb's copy holds only in-frame clones and misses some; the assay was immunoSEQ multiplex PCR. The sample contains about 170,000 clones, about three quarters of which appear only once. The source material was peripheral blood. Receptors originate from a man aged 55 to 70 with acute or convalescent COVID-19. CDR3s include the opening cysteine and the closing phenylalanine or tryptophan.

>TRBJ1-1|TRBV11-2
CASSYHRDDTEAFF
>TRBJ2-1|TRBV5-6
CASSTPRVNEQFF
>TRBJ2-1|TRBV5-5
CASSLKGLGSYNEQFF
>TRBJ2-7|TRBV5-1
CASSSGQGTYEQYF
>TRBJ2-3|TRBV6-5
CASSYGAGGSDTQYF
>TRBJ2-5|TRBV11-3
CASSLDGQGTQYF
>TRBJ1-4|TRBV11-2
CASSLTTDEKLFF
>TRBJ2-3|TRBV5-6
CASSLAGGDVTDTQYF
>TRBJ1-5|TRBV6-2/TRBV6-3
CASSYSRPGSNQPQHF
>TRBJ2-1|TRBV11-2
CASSKTSGGRDEQFF
>TRBJ1-4|TRBV25-1
CASSEYRGEGEKLFF
>TRBJ1-4|TRBV11-2
CASSPILGLNEKLFF
>TRBJ1-3|TRBV6-5
CASSYSAGFGNTIYF
>TRBJ2-5|TRBV19
CASSPTRQETQYF
>TRBJ2-2|TRBV9
CASSATGGNVFGELFF
>TRBJ2-1|TRBV11-2
CASRPNSGGTHNEQFF
>TRBJ2-3|TRBV30
CAWSIRSGGTDTQYF
>TRBJ2-5|TRBV30
CAWSIGQGAETQYF
>TRBJ1-1|TRBV5-6
CASSLVNTGGTEAFF
>TRBJ2-1|TRBV12-5
CASGLRTWDLSSYNEQFF
>TRBJ2-3|TRBV5-4
CASSFGQGLTDTQYF
>TRBJ2-1|TRBV5-6
CASSLDWRGNEQFF
>TRBJ2-1|TRBV4-3
CASSQDWGVDYNEQFF
>TRBJ1-1|TRBV5-1
CASSGWGRADTEAFF
>TRBJ2-1|TRBV6-2/TRBV6-3
CASSYSTTGNTAVNEQFF
>TRBJ1-3|TRBV30
CAWSVMGGTGNTIYF
>TRBJ1-1|TRBV30
CAWSSEGVKAFF
>TRBJ1-5|TRBV6-5
CASRPWTDSNQPQHF
>TRBJ1-2|TRBV7-9
CASSFKTGERYGYTF
>TRBJ1-1|TRBV5-4
CASRLTGTGEAFF
>TRBJ1-1|TRBV19
CASGPPGAEAFF
>TRBJ2-2|TRBV4-1
CASSRTVNTGELFF
>TRBJ2-3|TRBV7-2
CASSLERRLESDTQYF
>TRBJ2-4|TRBV27
CASSQERGDLNIQYF
>TRBJ1-1|TRBV7-9
CASSSHRGRMNTEAFF
>TRBJ1-5|TRBV6-6
CASRPGGDGQPQHF
>TRBJ2-2|TRBV24-1
CATSETGTGGSGELFF
>TRBJ2-7|TRBV5-6
CASSFFGGSSYEQYF
>TRBJ2-4|TRBV2
CASSDGQGALLAKNIQYF
>TRBJ2-5|TRBV30
CAWSVLALVVETQYF
>TRBJ2-2|TRBV7-3
CASGGRGNTGELFF
>TRBJ1-1|TRBV29-1
CSVEEVGRGQNLAFF
>TRBJ2-5|TRBV5-5
CASSRGLAGQETQYF
>TRBJ1-2|TRBV12-3/TRBV12-4
CASRDRDGHGYTF
>TRBJ1-1|TRBV29-1
CSADRPENTEAFF
>TRBJ1-3|TRBV18
CASSPTDIFSGNTIYF
>TRBJ2-5|TRBV7-2
CASSLVISSQETQYF
>TRBJ1-1|TRBV18
CASSPGQTNTEAFF